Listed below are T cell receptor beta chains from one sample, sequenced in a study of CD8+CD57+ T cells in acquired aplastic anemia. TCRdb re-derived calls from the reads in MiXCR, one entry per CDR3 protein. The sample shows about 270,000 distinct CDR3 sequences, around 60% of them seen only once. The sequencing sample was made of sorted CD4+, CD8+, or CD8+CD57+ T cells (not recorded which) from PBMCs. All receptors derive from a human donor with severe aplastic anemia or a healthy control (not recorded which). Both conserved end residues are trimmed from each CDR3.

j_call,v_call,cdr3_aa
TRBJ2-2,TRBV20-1,SATGTGGPELF
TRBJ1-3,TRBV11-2,ASKSSGGKTGNTIY
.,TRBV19,ASSIDERETQY
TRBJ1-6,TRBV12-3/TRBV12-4,ASSVALSSPLH
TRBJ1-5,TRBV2,ASRIRQDSNQPQH
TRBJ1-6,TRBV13,ASSTRGRTSPLH
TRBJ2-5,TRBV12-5,ASGPWKEETQY
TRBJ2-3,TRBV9,ASSVAVDTQY
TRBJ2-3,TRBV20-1,SARWPSGPGDTQY
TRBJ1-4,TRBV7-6,ASSLSRDTEYVPKLF
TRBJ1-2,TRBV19,ASSTEAKLAHNYGYT
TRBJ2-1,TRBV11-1,ASSLAQYNEQF
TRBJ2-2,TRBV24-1,ATSLAGTGELF
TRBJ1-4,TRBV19,ASRRAQGTNEKLF
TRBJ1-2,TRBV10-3,AISGGYGYT
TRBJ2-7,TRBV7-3,ASSLGQGAEQC
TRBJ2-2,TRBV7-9,ASSSTGSGITGELF
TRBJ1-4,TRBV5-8,ASSFKGVGEKLF
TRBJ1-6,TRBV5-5,ASSFSRTGDSPLH
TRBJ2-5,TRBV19,ASSVKSGRLGTQY
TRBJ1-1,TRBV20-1,SARLSETGNTEAF
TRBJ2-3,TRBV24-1,ATREGKDTQY
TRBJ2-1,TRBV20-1,SARVVGGGAHNEQF
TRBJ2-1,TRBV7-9,ASSNDTYNEQF
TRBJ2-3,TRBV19,ASSILATKTDTQY
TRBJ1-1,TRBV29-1,SVGAGLSTEAF
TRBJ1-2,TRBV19,ASRSGMESGGYT
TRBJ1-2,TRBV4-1,ASPEGAGGYT
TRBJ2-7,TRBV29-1,SVVQGNSYEQY
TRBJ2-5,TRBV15,ATSRDLRETQY
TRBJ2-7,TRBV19,ASSTGTGGEQY
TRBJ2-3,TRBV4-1,ASSQDWDSPDTQY
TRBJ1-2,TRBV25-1,ASSSGQNYGYT
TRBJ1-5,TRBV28,ASRAGGQGISQPQH
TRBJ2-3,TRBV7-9,ASSPGTKTDTQY
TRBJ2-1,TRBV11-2,ASSLAGGIYNEQF
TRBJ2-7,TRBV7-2,ASSLESYEVGEQY
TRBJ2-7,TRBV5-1,ASSLGQNLYEQY
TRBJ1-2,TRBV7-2,ASSHGDRPSYGYT
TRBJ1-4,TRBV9,ASSVAEGSGEKLF
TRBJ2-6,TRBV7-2,ASSGRDISLYSGANVLT
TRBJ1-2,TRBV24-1,ATSGKGRSYGYT